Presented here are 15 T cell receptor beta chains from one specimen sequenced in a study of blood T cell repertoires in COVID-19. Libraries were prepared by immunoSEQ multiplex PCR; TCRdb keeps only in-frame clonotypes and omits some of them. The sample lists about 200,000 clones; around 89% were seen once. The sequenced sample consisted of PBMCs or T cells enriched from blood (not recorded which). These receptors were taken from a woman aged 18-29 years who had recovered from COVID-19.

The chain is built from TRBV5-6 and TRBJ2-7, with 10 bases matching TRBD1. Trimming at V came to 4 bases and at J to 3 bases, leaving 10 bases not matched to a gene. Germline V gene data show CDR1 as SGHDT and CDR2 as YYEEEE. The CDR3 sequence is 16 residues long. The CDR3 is CASSATGTGDYYEQYF. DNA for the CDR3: TGTGCCAGCAGCGCGACCGGGACAGGGGACTACTACGAGCAGTACTTC.

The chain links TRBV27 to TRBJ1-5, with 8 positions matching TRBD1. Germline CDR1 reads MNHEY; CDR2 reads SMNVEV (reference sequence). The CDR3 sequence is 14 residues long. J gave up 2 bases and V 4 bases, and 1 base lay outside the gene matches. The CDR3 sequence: CASSSGQGNQPQHF. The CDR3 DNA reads TGTGCCAGCAGTTCGGGACAGGGCAATCAGCCCCAGCATTTT.

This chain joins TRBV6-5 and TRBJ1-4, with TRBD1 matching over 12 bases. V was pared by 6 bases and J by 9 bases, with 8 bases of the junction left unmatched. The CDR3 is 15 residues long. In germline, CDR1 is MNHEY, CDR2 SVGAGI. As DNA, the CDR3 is TGTGCCAGCAGGGCCGGGACAGGGGGCGGGAAAAAACTGTTTTTT. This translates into CASRAGTGGGKKLFF.

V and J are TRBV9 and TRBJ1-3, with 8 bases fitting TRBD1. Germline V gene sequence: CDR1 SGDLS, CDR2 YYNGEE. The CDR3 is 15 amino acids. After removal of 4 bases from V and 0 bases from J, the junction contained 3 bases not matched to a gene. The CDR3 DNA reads TGTGCCAGCAGCCCTACAGGGGGCTCTGGAAACACCATATATTTT. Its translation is CASSPTGGSGNTIYF.

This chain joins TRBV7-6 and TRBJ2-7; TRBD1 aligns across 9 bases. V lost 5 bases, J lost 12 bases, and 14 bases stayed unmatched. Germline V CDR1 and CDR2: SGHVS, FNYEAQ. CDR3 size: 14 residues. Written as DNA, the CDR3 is TGTGCCAGCAGCCCCACAGGGGGCGCGGCTTTACCGTACTTC. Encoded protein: CASSPTGGAALPYF.

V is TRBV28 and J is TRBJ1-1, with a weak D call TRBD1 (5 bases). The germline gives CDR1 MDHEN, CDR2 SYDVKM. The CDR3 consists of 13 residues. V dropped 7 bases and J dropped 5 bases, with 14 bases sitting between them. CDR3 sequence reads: CASNPRVRTEAFF. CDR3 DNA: TGTGCCAGCAACCCCAGGGTGCGGACTGAAGCTTTCTTT.

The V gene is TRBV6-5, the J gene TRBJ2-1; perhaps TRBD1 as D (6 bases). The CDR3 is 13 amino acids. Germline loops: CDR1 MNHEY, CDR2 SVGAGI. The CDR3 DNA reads TGTGCTACGACCAGGGCAGGGGACAATGAGCAGTTCTTC. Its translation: CATTRAGDNEQFF.

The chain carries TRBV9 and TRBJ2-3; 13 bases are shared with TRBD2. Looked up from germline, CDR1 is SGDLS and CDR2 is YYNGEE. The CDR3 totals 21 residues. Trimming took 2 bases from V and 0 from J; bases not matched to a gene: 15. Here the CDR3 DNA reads TGTGCCAGCAGCGTTCCTCAAGGACTAGCGGGAGACACAGCTAGCACAGATACGCAGTATTTT. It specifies CASSVPQGLAGDTASTDTQYF.

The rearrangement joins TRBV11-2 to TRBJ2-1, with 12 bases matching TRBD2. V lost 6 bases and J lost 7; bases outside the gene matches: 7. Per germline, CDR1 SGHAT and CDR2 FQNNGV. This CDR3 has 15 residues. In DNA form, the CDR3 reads TGTGCCAGCAGATACACTAGCGGGGGGAGTAATGAGCAGTTCTTC. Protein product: CASRYTSGGSNEQFF.

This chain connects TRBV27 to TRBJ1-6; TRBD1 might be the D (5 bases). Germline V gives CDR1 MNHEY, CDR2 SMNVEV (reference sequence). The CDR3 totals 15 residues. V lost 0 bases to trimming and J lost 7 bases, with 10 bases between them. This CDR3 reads CASSLSWAGNSPLHF. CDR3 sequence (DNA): TGTGCCAGCAGTTTATCGTGGGCAGGGAATTCACCCCTCCACTTT.

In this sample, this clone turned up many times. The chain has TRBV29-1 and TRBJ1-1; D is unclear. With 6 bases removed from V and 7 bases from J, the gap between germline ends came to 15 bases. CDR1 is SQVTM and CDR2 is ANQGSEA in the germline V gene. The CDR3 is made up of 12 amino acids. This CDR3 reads CSVHFLTDEAFF. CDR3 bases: TGCAGCGTGCATTTCCTCACTGATGAAGCTTTCTTT.

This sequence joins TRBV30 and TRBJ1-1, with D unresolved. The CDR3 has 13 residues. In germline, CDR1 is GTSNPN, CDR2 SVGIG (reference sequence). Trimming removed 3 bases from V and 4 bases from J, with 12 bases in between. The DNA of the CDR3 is TGTGCCTGGAGGGAGTCGGGTGTCACTGAAGCTTTCTTT. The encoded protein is CAWRESGVTEAFF.

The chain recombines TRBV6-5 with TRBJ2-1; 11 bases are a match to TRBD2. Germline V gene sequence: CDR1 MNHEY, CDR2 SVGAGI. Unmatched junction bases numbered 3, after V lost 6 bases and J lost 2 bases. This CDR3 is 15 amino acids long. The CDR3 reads CASRRLAGPYNEQFF. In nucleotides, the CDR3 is TGTGCCAGCAGGAGACTAGCGGGGCCCTACAATGAGCAGTTCTTC.

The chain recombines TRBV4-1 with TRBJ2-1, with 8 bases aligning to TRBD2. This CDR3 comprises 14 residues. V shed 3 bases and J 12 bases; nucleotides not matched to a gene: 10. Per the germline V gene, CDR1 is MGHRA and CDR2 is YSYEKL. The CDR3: CASSHLRGGYGQFF. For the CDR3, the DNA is TGCGCCAGCAGCCACCTACGCGGGGGGTATGGGCAGTTCTTC.

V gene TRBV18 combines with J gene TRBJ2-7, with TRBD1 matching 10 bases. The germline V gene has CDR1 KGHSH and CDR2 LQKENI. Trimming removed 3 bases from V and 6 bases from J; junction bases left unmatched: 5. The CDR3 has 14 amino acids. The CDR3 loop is CASSPQGQGGEQYF. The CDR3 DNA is TGTGCCAGCTCACCCCAAGGACAGGGGGGCGAGCAGTACTTC.